This T cell receptor (beta chain) comes out of a study of CD8 T cells in Susac syndrome. Germline CDR1 and CDR2: MNHEY and SVGAGI. Trimming removed 4 bases at V and 4 bases at J, with 14 bases between. This CDR3 spans 14 amino acids. Reverse transcription used about 0.45 to 1 ug RNA and random hexamers. Amplification of TCR beta CDR3 spanned 54 Vbeta and 13 Jbeta via immunoSEQ multiplex PCR. TCRdb itself ran the immunoSEQ multiplex PCR reads through MiXCR, one entry per CDR3 protein. Of 200,000 or so distinct CDR3 sequences listed, about 96% are singletons. The sequencing sample was made of CD4+ T cells from PBMCs. The TCR was taken from a human donor with multiple sclerosis. The rearrangement links TRBV6-5 to TRBJ2-7; D may be TRBD2 (5 bases). CDR3 in amino acids: CASSSLGIQYEQYF. CDR3 in DNA: TGTGCCAGCAGTTCCCTCGGGATCCAATACGAGCAGTACTTC.